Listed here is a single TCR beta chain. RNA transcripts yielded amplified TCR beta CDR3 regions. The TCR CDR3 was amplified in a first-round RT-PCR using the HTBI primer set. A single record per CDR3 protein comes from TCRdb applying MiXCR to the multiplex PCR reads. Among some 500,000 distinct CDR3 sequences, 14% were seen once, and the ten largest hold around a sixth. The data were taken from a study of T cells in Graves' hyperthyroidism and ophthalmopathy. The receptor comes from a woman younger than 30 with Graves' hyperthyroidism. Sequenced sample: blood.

This CDR3 reads CASSLSQGLSEQYF. For the CDR3, the DNA is TGTGCCAGCAGCTTAAGTCAGGGGCTGAGCGAGCAGTACTTC. The chain is built from TRBV7-2 and TRBJ2-7, with D possibly being TRBD1 (6 bases). The V and J ends lost 2 bases and 6 bases respectively, with 14 bases between them. CDR3 length: 14 residues. CDR1 and CDR2 (germline): SGHTA, FQGNSA.